This section outlines one T cell receptor (beta chain) sequence together with its context. The cohort excluded patients with autoimmune disease history or systemic immunosuppression. Produced via immunoSEQ multiplex PCR; TCRdb's table is partial and in-frame only. The sample has around 72,000 clones; more than 85% are singletons. The entry originates in a study of OX40 agonist ivuxolimab in advanced cancers. About the study: Ivuxolimab is a fully human IgG2 antibody that activates OX40 (CD134). Every 2 weeks, patients got intravenous ivuxolimab at one of six dose levels (0.01-10 mg/kg).

The CDR3 is made up of 13 amino acids. The V end was cut by 10 bases, the J end by 8 bases, with 20 bases between. Per the germline V gene, CDR1 is SEHNR and CDR2 is FQNEAQ (reference sequence). The origin of this receptor is an adult with an advanced solid tumor such as melanoma, head and neck, liver or kidney cancer. The material sequenced was CD4+ or CD8+ T cells sorted from blood, taken in a trial of the OX40 agonist ivuxolimab. The chain links TRBV7-9 to TRBJ1-2; TRBD1 is a possible D gene (5 bases). The CDR3 nucleotides are TGTGCCACCGGGGGGATTGGGACGCCAGGCTACACCTTC. Translating it yields CATGGIGTPGYTF.